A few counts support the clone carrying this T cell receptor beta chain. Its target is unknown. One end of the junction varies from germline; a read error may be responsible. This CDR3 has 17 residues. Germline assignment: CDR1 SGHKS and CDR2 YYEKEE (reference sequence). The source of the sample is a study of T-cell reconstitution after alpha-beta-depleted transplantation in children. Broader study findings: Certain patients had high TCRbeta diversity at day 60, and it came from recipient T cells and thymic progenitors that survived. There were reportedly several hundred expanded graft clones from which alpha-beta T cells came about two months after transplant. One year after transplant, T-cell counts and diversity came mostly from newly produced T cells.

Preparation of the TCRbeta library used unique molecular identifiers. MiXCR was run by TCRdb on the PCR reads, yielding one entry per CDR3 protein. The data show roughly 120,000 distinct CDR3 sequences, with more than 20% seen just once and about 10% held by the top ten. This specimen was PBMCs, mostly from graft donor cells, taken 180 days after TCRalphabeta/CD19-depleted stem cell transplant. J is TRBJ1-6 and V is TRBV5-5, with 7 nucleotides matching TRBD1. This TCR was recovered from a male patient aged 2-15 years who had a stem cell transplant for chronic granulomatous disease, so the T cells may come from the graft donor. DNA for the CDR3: TGTGCCAGCAGCGTCGTAAGAAGGACAGGCTATCATTCACCCCTCCACTTT. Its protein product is CASSVVRRTGYHSPLHF.